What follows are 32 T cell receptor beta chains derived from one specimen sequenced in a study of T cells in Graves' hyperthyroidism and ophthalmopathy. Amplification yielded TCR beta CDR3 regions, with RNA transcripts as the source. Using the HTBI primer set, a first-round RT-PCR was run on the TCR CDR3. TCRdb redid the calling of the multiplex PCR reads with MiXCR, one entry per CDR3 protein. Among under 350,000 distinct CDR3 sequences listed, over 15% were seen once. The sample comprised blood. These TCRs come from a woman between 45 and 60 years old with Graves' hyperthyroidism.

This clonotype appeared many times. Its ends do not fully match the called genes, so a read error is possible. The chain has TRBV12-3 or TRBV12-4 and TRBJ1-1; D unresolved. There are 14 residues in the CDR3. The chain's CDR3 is CASNLGSGNTEAFF. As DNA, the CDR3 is TGTGCCAGCAATTTAGGGTCCGGGAACACTGAAGCTTTCTTT.

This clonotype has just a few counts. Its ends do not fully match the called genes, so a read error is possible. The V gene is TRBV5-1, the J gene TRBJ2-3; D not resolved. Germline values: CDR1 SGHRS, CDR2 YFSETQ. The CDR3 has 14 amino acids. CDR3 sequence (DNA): TGCGCCAGCACCTTGGGGATAGCTTCAGATACGCAGTATTTT. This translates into CASTLGIASDTQYF.

DNA for the CDR3: TGTGCCAGCAGCCTACCCCAGGGGGGAGGCCAGCCCCAGCATTTT. This sequence encodes CASSLPQGGGQPQHF. The genes are TRBV28 and TRBJ1-5; 7 nucleotides match TRBD1. CDR1 MDHEN and CDR2 SYDVKM come from the germline V gene. The CDR3 covers 15 residues. V lost 6 bases to trimming and J lost 7 bases; unmatched junction nucleotides: 12.

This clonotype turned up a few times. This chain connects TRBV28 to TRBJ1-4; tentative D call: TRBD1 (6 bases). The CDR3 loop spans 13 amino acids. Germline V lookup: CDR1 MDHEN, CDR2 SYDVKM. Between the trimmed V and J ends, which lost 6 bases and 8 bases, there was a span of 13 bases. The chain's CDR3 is CASSWGTKEKLFF. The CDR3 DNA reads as TGTGCCAGCAGCTGGGGGACAAAAGAAAAACTGTTTTTT.

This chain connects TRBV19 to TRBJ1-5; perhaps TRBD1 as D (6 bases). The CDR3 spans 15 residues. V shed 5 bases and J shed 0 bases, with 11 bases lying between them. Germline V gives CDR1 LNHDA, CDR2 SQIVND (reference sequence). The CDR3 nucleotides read TGTGCCAGTAGTGTAGGGGGAAATAGCAATCAGCCCCAGCATTTT. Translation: CASSVGGNSNQPQHF.

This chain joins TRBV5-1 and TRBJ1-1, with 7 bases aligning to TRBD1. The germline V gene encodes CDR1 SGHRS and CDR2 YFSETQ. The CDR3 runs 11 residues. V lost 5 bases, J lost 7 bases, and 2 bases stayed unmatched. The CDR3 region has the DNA TGCGCCAGCAGATCAGGGGGTGAAGCTTTCTTT. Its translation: CASRSGGEAFF.

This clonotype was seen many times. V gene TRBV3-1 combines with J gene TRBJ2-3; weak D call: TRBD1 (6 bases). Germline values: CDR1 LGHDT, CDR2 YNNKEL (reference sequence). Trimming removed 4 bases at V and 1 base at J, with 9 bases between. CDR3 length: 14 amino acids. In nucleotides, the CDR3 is TGTGCCAGCAGCCTCAACAGGGGCACAGATACGCAGTATTTT. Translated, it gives CASSLNRGTDTQYF.

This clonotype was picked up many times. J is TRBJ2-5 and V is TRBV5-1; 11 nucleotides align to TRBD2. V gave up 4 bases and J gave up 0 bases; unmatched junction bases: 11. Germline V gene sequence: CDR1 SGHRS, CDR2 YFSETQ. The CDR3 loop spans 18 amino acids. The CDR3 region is CASSPGTSGGGYQETQYF. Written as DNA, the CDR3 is TGCGCCAGCAGCCCCGGGACTAGCGGCGGGGGGTACCAAGAGACCCAGTACTTC.

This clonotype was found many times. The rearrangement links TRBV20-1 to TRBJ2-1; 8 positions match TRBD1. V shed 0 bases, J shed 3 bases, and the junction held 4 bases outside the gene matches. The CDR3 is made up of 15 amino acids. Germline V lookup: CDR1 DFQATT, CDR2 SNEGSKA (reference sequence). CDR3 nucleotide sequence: TGCAGTGCTAGAGATGGACAGGGTCACTACAATGAGCAGTTCTTC. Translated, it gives CSARDGQGHYNEQFF.

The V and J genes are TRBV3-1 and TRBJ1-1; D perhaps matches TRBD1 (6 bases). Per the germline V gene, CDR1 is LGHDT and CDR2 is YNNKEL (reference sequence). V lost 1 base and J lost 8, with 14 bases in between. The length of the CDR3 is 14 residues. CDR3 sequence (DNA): TGTGCCAGCAGCCAAGGGGGGGGGCCGCCGGAAGCTTTCTTT. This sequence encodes CASSQGGGPPEAFF. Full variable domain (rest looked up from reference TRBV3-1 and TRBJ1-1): DTAVSQTPKYLVTQMGNDKSIKCEQNLGHDTMYWYKQDSKKFLKIMFSYNNKELIINETVPNRFSPKSPDKAHLNLHINSLELGDSAVYFCASSQGGGPPEAFFGQGTRLTVV.

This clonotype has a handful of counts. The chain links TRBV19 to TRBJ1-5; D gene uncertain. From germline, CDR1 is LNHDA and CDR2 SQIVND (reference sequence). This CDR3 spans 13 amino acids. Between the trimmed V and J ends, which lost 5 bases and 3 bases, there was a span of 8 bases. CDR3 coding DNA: TGTGCCAGTAGTCGCGGGAACAATCAGCCCCAGCATTTT. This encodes CASSRGNNQPQHF.

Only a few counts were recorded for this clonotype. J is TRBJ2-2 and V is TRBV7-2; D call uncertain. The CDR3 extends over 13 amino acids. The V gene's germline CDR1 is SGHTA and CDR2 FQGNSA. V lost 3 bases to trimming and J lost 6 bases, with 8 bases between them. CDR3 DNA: TGTGCCAGCAGCTTCTTGGTCGCCGGGGAGCTGTTTTTT. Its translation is CASSFLVAGELFF.

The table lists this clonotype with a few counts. The CDR3 reads CASSLWQSTDTQYF. The CDR3 DNA follows: TGCGCCAGCAGCTTGTGGCAGAGCACAGATACGCAGTATTTT. The chain couples TRBV5-1 to TRBJ2-3; D gene unclear. This CDR3 spans 14 amino acids. CDR1 and CDR2 from the germline V gene are SGHRS and YFSETQ. The ends were cut back, 1 base at V and 0 bases at J, with 6 bases in the middle.

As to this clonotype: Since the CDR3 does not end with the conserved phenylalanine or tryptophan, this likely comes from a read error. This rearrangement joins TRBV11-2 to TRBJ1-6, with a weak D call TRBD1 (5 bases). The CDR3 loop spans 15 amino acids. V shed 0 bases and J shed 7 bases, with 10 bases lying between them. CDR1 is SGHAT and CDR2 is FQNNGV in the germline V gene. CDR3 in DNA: TGTGCCAGCAGCTTAGAATGGGACTGGAATTCACCCCTCCACTGT. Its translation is CASSLEWDWNSPLHC.

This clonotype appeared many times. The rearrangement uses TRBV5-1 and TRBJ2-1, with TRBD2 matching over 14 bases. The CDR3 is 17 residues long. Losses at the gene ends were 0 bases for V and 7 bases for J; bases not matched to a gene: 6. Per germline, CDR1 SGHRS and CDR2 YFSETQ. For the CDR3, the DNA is TGCGCCAGCAGCTTGGAGGGACTAGCGGGAGAGGGGAATGAGCAGTTCTTC. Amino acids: CASSLEGLAGEGNEQFF.

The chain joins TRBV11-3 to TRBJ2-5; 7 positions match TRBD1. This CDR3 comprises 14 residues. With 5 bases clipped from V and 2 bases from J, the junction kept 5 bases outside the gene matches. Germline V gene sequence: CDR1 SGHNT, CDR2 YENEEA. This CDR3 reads CASSRPTGQETQYF. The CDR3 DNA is TGTGCCAGCAGCCGCCCGACAGGGCAAGAGACCCAGTACTTC.

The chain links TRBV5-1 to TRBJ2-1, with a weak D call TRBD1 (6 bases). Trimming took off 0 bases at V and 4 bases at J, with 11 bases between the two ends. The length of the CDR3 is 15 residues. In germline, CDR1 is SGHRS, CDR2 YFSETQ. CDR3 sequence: CASSLAPGEYNEQFF. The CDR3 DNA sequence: TGCGCCAGCAGCTTGGCCCCAGGGGAGTACAATGAGCAGTTCTTC. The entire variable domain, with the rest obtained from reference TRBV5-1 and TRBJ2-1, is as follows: KAGVTQTPRYLIKTRGQQVTLSCSPISGHRSVSWYQQTPGQGLQFLFEYFSETQRNKGNFPGRFSGRQFSNSRSEMNVSTLELGDSALYLCASSLAPGEYNEQFFGPGTRLTVL.

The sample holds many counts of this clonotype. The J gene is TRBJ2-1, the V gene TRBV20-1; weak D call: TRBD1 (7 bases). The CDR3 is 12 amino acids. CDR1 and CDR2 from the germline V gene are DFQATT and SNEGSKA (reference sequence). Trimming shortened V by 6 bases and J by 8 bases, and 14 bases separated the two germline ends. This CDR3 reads CSANDREDEQFF. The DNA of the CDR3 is TGCAGTGCCAATGACAGGGAGGATGAGCAGTTCTTC.

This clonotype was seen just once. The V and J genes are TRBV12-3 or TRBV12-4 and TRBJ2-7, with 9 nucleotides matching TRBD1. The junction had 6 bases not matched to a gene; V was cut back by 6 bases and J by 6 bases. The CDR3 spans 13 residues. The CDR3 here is CASSPQGAIEQYF. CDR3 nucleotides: TGTGCCAGCAGCCCACAGGGGGCAATCGAGCAGTACTTC.

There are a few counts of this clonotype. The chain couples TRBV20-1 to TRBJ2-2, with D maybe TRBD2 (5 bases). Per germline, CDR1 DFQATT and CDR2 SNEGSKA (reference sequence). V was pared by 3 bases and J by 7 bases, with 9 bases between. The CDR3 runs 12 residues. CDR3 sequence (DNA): TGCAGTGCTAGGAAGGGAGTCGGGGAGCTGTTTTTT. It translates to CSARKGVGELFF.

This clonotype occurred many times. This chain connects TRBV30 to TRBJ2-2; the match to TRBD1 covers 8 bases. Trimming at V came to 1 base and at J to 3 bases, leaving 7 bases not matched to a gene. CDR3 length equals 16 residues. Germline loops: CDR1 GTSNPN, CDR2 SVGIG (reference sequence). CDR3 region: CAWSAEQGVYTGELFF. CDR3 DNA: TGTGCCTGGAGTGCGGAACAGGGGGTCTACACCGGGGAGCTGTTTTTT. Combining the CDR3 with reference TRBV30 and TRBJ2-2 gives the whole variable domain SQTIHQWPATLVQPVGSPLSLECTVEGTSNPNLYWYRQAAGRGLQLLFYSVGIGQISSEVPQNLSASRPQDRQFILSSKKLLLSDSGFYLCAWSAEQGVYTGELFFGEGSRLTVL.

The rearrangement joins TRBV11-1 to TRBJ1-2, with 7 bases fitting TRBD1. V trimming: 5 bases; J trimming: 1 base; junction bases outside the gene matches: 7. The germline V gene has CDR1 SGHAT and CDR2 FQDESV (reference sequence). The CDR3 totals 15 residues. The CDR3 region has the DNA TGTGCCAGCAGCCGTGGACAGGAGGATAACTATGGCTACACCTTC. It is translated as CASSRGQEDNYGYTF.

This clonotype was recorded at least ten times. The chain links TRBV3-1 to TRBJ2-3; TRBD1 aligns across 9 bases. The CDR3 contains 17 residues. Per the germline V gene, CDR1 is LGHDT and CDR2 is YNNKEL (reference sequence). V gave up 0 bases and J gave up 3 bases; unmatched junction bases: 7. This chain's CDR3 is CASSQEQGAMGTDTQYF. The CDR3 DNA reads TGTGCCAGCAGCCAAGAACAGGGGGCGATGGGGACAGATACGCAGTATTTT.

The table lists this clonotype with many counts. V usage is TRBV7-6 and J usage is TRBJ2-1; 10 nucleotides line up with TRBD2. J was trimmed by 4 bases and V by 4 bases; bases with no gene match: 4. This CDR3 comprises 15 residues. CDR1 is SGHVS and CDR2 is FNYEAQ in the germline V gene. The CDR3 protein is CASSSRTSGYNEQFF. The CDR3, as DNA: TGTGCCAGCAGCTCAAGGACTAGCGGTTACAATGAGCAGTTCTTC.

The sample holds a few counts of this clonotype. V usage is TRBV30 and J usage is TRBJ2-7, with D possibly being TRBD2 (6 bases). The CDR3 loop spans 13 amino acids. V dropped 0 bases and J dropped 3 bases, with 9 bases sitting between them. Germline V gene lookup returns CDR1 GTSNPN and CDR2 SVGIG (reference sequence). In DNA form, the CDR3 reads TGTGCCTGGAGTGTCGGGAGCGGCTACGAGCAGTACTTC. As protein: CAWSVGSGYEQYF. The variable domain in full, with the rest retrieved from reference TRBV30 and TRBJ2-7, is SQTIHQWPATLVQPVGSPLSLECTVEGTSNPNLYWYRQAAGRGLQLLFYSVGIGQISSEVPQNLSASRPQDRQFILSSKKLLLSDSGFYLCAWSVGSGYEQYFGPGTRLTVT.

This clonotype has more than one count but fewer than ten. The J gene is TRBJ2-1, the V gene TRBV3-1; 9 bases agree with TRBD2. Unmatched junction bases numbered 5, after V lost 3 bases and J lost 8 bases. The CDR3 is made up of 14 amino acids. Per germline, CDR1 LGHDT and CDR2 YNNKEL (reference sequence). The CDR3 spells CASSQGTSRYEQFF. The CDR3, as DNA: TGTGCCAGCAGCCAGGGGACTAGCAGGTATGAGCAGTTCTTC.

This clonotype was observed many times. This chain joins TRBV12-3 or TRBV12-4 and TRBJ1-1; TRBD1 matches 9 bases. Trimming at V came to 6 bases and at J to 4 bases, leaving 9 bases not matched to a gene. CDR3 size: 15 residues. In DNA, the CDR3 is TGTGCCAGCAGCTGGGGACAGGGTCGTGGCACTGAAGCTTTCTTT. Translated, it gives CASSWGQGRGTEAFF.

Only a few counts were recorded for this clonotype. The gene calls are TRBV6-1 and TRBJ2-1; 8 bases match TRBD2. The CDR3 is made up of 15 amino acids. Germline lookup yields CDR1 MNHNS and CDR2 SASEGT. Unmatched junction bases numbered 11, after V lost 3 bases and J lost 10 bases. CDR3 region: CASSDTGLGVQEQFF. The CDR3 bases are TGTGCCAGCAGTGACACGGGACTAGGGGTGCAGGAGCAGTTCTTC.

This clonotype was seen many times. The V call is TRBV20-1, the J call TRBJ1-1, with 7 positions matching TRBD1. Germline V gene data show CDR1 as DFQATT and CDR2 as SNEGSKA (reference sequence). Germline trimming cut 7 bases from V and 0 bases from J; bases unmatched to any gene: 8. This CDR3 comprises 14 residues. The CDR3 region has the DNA TGCAGTGAAGCAGGGGGGGGAATGAACACTGAAGCTTTCTTT. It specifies CSEAGGGMNTEAFF.

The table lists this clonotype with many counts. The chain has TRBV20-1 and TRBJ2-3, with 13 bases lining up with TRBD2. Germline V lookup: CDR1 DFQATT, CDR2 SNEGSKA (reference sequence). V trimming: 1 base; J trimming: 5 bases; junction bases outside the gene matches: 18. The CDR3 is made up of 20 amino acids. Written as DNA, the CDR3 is TGCAGTGCTAGAGCCCCTCCGGTGGAGACTAGCGGGGGGCCCGAAGATACGCAGTATTTT. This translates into CSARAPPVETSGGPEDTQYF.

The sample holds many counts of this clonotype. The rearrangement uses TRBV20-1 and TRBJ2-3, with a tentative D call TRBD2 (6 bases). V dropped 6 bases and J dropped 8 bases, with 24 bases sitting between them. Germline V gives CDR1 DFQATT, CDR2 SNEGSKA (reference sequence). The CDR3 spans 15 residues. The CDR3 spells CSAQVGRRSSGTQYF. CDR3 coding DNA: TGCAGTGCCCAGGTGGGAAGGCGTAGTAGCGGTACGCAGTATTTT.

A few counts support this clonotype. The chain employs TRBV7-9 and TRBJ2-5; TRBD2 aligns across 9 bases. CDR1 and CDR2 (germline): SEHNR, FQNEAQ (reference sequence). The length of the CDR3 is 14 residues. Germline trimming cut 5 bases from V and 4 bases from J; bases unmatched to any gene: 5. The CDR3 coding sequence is TGTGCCAGCAGCCCAAGGACTAGCGTAGAGACCCAGTACTTC. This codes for CASSPRTSVETQYF. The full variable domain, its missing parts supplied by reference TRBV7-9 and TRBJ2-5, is DTGVSQNPRHKITKRGQNVTFRCDPISEHNRLYWYRQTLGQGPEFLTYFQNEAQLEKSRLLSDRFSAERPKGSFSTLEIQRTEQGDSAMYLCASSPRTSVETQYFGPGTRLLVL.